These 6 T cell receptor beta chains were sequenced from one sample in a study of yellow fever vaccine responses in identical twins (dated by TCRdb to 2016 to 2019). Library creation used RT-PCR. Sequencing instrument: Illumina HiSeq 2500. The public reads were quality trimmed at Q25 with fastp and then assembled into clones with MiXCR by TCRdb, keeping productive beta chains. Under each unique CDR3 protein, matching rows form one entry showing the most common genes and DNA. The sample includes 3,000 to 3,500 distinct CDR3 sequences, with roughly 80% observed a single time. The ten top clones hold around 6.5% of the sample. Source: T cells from blood (PBMCs), unsorted or a sorted subset (not recorded which), taken before or after yellow fever vaccination (not recorded which). These receptors all stem from a woman between 18 and 29 years old who received the yellow fever vaccine. Donor details come from another sample of the same person, matched by shared clones.

The V and J genes are TRBV29-1 and TRBJ2-7; 7 bases are a match to TRBD2. The CDR3 contains 13 residues. Trimming took 6 bases from V and 2 from J; bases not matched to a gene: 7. Germline V gene sequence: CDR1 SQVTM, CDR2 ANQGSEA. The CDR3 sequence: CSVPAGGTYEQYF. DNA of the CDR3: TGCAGCGTGCCAGCCGGGGGGACCTACGAGCAGTACTTC.

This rearrangement joins TRBV20-1 to TRBJ2-7; 12 bases agree with TRBD2. Per the germline V gene, CDR1 is DFQATT and CDR2 is SNEGSKA (reference sequence). Trimming at V came to 3 bases and at J to 2 bases, leaving 5 bases not matched to a gene. This CDR3 comprises 15 residues. The CDR3: CSASGTSGLAYEQYF. The CDR3 DNA follows: TGCAGTGCTAGCGGGACTAGCGGGTTGGCCTACGAGCAGTACTTC.

V and J are TRBV24-1 and TRBJ2-7, with D maybe TRBD2 (6 bases). Germline assignment: CDR1 KGHDR and CDR2 SFDVKD. The CDR3 loop spans 17 amino acids. The ends were cut back, 0 bases at V and 0 bases at J, with 14 bases in the middle. CDR3 residues: CATSDLPASVSSYEQYF. CDR3 DNA sequence: TGTGCCACCAGTGATTTGCCGGCTAGCGTTAGCTCCTACGAGCAGTACTTC.

The chain links TRBV29-1 to TRBJ2-1, with 12 positions matching TRBD2. V was pared by 2 bases and J by 0 bases, with 14 bases of the junction left unmatched. Per germline, CDR1 SQVTM and CDR2 ANQGSEA. The CDR3 extends over 20 amino acids. CDR3 DNA sequence: TGCAGCGTTGAATATTCTCCCTCCGGACTAGCGGGACCCTCCTACAATGAGCAGTTCTTC. It yields the protein CSVEYSPSGLAGPSYNEQFF.

This clonotype is hyperexpanded (1% or more). The chain couples TRBV7-6 to TRBJ2-1, with 9 bases lining up with TRBD1. This CDR3 is built from 16 residues. Looked up from germline, CDR1 is SGHVS and CDR2 is FNYEAQ. J was trimmed by 1 base and V by 1 base; bases with no gene match: 2. The chain's CDR3 is CASSLGGQGSYNEQFF. The CDR3 coding sequence is TGTGCCAGCAGCTTAGGTGGACAGGGGTCCTACAATGAGCAGTTCTTC.

The J gene is TRBJ2-5, the V gene TRBV29-1, with TRBD2 identical over 13 bases. J was trimmed by 5 bases and V by 7 bases; bases with no gene match: 7. Germline V CDR1 and CDR2: SQVTM, ANQGSEA. There are 14 residues in the CDR3. The DNA for the CDR3 is TGCAGCGAGCTACTAGCGGGAGGGCCCGAGACCCAGTACTTC. This encodes CSELLAGGPETQYF.